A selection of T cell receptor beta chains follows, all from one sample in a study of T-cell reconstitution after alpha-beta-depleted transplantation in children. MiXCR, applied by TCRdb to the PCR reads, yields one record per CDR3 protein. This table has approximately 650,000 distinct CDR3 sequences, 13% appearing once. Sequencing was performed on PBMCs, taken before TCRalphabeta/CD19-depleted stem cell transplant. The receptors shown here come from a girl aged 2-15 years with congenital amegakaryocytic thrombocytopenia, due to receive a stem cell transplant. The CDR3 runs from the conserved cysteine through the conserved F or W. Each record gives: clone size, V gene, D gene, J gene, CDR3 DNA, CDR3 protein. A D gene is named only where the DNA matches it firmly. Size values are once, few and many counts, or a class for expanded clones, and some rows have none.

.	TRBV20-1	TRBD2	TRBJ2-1	TGCAGTGCTAGAGATTCTAGCGGGAGCAATGAGCAGTTCTTC	CSARDSSGSNEQFF
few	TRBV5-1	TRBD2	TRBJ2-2	TGCGCCAGCCGACAACTAGCGGGAGGGGACACCGGGGAGCTGTTTTTT	CASRQLAGGDTGELFF
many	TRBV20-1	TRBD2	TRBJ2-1	TGCAGTGCAGGGCGGGAGACTTACAATGAGCAGTTCTTC	CSAGRETYNEQFF
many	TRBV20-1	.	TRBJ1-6	TGCAGTGCTATACCGGACAGCAATTCACCCCTCCACTTT	CSAIPDSNSPLHF
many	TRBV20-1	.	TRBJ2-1	TGCAGTGCTTTCCCACGGGTGTCCTACAATGAGCAGTTCTTC	CSAFPRVSYNEQFF
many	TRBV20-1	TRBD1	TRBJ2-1	TGCAGTGCTAGTATAGGGGGCGCTTTCCGTAATGAGCAGTTCTTC	CSASIGGAFRNEQFF
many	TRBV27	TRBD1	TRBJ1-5	TGTGCCAGCAGTTGGGACAGGGGTCAGCCCCAGCATTTT	CASSWDRGQPQHF
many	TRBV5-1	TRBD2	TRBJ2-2	TGCGCCAGCAGCTTGACGGGACTAGCGGTTAACACCGGGGAGCTGTTTTTT	CASSLTGLAVNTGELFF
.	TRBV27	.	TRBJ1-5	TGTGCCAGCAGTCCACGGCGCAATCAGCCCCAGCATTTT	CASSPRRNQPQHF
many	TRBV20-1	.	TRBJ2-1	TGCAGTGCGAACACAGACAATGAGCAGTTCTTC	CSANTDNEQFF
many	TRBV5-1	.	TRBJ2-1	TGCGCCAGCAGCCTTTACTACTCCTACAATGAGCAGTTCTTC	CASSLYYSYNEQFF
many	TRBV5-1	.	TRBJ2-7	TGCGCCAGCAGCGCCGGTGGACCGCTACTAGGAGGGAGCTCCTACGAGCAGTACTTC	CASSAGGPLLGGSSYEQYF
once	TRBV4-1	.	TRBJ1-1	TGCGCCAGCGCCAAGATGCCGCCGATTATCATGAACACTGAAGCTTTCTTT	CASAKMPPIIMNTEAFF
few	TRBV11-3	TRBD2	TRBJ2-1	TGTGCCAGCAGCTCGTGGACTAGCGGGAGTAAAAATGAGCAGTTCTTC	CASSSWTSGSKNEQFF
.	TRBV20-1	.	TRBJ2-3	TGCAGTGCTAGAGATGGATCAGACGGTACGCAGTATTTT	CSARDGSDGTQYF
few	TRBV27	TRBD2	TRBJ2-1	TGTGCCAGCGCTCCGGTTGGTAGCGGGGGTAACAATGAGCAGTTCTTC	CASAPVGSGGNNEQFF
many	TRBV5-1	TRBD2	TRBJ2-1	TGCGCCAGCAGCTTGACTAGCGGGTACAATGAGCAGTTCTTC	CASSLTSGYNEQFF
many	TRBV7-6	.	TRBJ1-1	TGTGCCAGCAGCTTAGGGATCCCCCCGGAACCAGCTTTCTTT	CASSLGIPPEPAFF
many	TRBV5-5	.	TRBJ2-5	TGTGCCAGCAGCTTATGGACAGAAGAGACCCAGTACTTC	CASSLWTEETQYF
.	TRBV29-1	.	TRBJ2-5	TGCAGCGCCGACCGCTGGCAGCAAGAGACCCAGTACTTC	CSADRWQQETQYF
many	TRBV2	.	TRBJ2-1	TGTGCCAGCAGAGGCGACGGGTGGAATGAGCAGTTCTTC	CASRGDGWNEQFF
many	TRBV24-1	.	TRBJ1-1	TGTGCCACCAGTGAACGGGGACACCGTGAAGCTTTCTTT	CATSERGHREAFF
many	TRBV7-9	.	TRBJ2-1	TGTGCCAGCAGCGGAAAACCGGGACGGCAATACAATGAGCAGTTCTTC	CASSGKPGRQYNEQFF
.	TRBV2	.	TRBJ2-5	TGTGCCAGCAGCAAACTAGACCAAGAGACCCAGTACTTC	CASSKLDQETQYF
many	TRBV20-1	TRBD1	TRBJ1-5	TGCAGTGTCAGGGGGCAAGGGGGCAATCAGCCCCAGCATTTT	CSVRGQGGNQPQHF
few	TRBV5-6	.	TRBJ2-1	TGTGCCAGCAGCGCACAGGGCCGGAATGAGCAGTTCTTC	CASSAQGRNEQFF
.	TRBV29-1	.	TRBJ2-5	TGCAGCGTCCGGGCGTGGCTTAAGTACCAAGAGACCCAGTACTTC	CSVRAWLKYQETQYF
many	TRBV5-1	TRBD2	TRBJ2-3	TGCGCCAGCAGCTCCCCCCGGACTAGCGGGAGCACAGATACGCAGTATTTT	CASSSPRTSGSTDTQYF
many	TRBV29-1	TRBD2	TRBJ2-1	TGCAGCGTGATTAGCGGGAGCTCCTACAATGAGCAGTTCTTC	CSVISGSSYNEQFF
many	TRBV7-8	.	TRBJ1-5	TGTGCCAGCAGCCCGACGGGGGACAATGGATATCAGCCCCAGCATTTT	CASSPTGDNGYQPQHF
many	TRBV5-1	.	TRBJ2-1	TGCGCCAGCAGCTTAAAGAGGGGGGTCAATGAGCAGTTCTTC	CASSLKRGVNEQFF
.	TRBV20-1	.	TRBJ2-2	TGCAGTGCTAGAGTTTCCAGCACCGGGGAGCTGTTTTTT	CSARVSSTGELFF
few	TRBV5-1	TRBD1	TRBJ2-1	TGCGCCAGCAGCTTGGAGTCGGAGAGGACAGGGGACACCTTCTCCTACAATGAGCAGTTCTTC	CASSLESERTGDTFSYNEQFF
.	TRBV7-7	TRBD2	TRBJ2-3	TGTGCCAGCAGCTCGACTAGCGGGAGCTTAGATACGCAGTATTTT	CASSSTSGSLDTQYF
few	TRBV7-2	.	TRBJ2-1	TGTGCCAGCAGCGACCCAGGGTTGTCTGGGAATGAGCAGTTCTTC	CASSDPGLSGNEQFF
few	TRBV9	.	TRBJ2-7	TGTGCCAGCAGCGTAGGGGACTCATTAGCCTACGAGCAGTACTTC	CASSVGDSLAYEQYF
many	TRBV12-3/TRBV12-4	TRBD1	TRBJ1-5	TGTGCCAGCAGCTACTCAACCGGGACAGGCAATCAGCCCCAGCATTTT	CASSYSTGTGNQPQHF
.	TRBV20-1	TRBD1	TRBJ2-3	TGCAGCGTTCGATCGCAGGGGGATAGCACAGATACGCAGTATTTT	CSVRSQGDSTDTQYF
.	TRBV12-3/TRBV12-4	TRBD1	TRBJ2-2	TGTGCCAGCAGTTTAGAGGGGGGACAGGGGACCACCGGGGAGCTGTTTTTT	CASSLEGGQGTTGELFF
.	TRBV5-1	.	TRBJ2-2	TGCGCCAGCAGCTTGGCTCGAGGCGGGGAGCTGTTTTTT	CASSLARGGELFF
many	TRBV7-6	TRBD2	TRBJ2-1	TGTGCCAGCAGCTTAGTAGCGGGAGTCCACAATGAGCAGTTCTTC	CASSLVAGVHNEQFF
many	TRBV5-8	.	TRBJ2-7	TGTGCCAGCAGCTTGCTACTGAACTACGAGCAGTACTTC	CASSLLLNYEQYF
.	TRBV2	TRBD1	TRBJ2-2	TGTGCCAGCAGGCGCGGGACAGGGGCGACCGGGGAGCTGTTTTTT	CASRRGTGATGELFF
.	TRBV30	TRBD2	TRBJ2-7	TGTGCCTGGAGTGTAGGCCTAGCGGCCCTCGAGCAGTACTTC	CAWSVGLAALEQYF
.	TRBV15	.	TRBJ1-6	TGTGCCACCAGCGACACAGGGTTGGATTCACCCCTCCACTTT	CATSDTGLDSPLHF
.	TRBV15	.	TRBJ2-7	TGTGCCACCAGCGTCGGGAGTATAGGCTACGAGCAGTACTTC	CATSVGSIGYEQYF
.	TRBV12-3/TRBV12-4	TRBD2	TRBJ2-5	TGTGCCAGCAGTCGAAAAGCGGGAGGTATCCAAGAGACCCAGTACTTC	CASSRKAGGIQETQYF
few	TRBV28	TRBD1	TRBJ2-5	TGTGCCAGCAGTTCTCCGACAGGGGGTTTTGTAGAGACCCAGTACTTC	CASSSPTGGFVETQYF
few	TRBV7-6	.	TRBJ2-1	TGTGCCAGCACATCCCCCGCGGAGGGGAATGAGCAGTTCTTC	CASTSPAEGNEQFF
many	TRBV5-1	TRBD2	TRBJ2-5	TGCGCCAGCAGCTCTCTGGCGGGAGGGGGGGAAGAGACCCAGTACTTC	CASSSLAGGGEETQYF
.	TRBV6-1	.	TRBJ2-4	TGTGCCAGCGGCCGCGGGACCTGGGCCAAAAACATTCAGTACTTC	CASGRGTWAKNIQYF
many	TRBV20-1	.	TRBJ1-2	TGCAGTGCTAGGGAAGCAGTACTTTATGGCTACACCTTC	CSAREAVLYGYTF
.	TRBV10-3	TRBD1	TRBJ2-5	TGTGCCGTAACTCCGGGACAGACAGAGACCCAGTACTTC	CAVTPGQTETQYF